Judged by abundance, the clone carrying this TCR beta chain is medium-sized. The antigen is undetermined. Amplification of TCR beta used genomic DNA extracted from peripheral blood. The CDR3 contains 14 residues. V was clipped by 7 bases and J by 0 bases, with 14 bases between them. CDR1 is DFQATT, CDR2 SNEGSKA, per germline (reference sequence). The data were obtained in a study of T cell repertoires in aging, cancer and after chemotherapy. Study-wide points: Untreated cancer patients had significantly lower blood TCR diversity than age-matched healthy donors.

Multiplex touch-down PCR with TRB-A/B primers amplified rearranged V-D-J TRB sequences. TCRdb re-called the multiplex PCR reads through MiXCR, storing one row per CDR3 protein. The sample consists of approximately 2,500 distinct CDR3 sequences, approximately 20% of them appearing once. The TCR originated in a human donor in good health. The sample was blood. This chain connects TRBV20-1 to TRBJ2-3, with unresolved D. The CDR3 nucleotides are TGCAGTGTTCGGACCACGACTAGCACAGATACGCAGTATTTT. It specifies CSVRTTTSTDTQYF.